This entry describes one TCR beta chain. Repertoires were generated with immunoSEQ multiplex PCR, while TCRdb's copy carries only in-frame clones and drops some. The sample lists 64,000 or so clones, around 94% occurring once. V gave up 5 bases and J gave up 5 bases, with 18 bases separating them. Germline-derived CDR1 and CDR2 are MGHRA and YSYEKL. The CDR3 length is 16 residues. The data belong to a study of PD-1 blockade in classical Hodgkin lymphoma. Time point of the sample: cycle 4 day 1 (C4D1), after more than five weeks of nivolumab. Every one of the patients relapsed after autologous stem cell transplantation (brentuximab vedotin exposure was variable).

The sequence was obtained from a human donor with classical Hodgkin lymphoma. This rearrangement joins TRBV4-1 to TRBJ1-4; D ambiguous. The starting material was peripheral blood mononuclear cells (PBMCs), obtained before the fourth cycle of nivolumab. CDR3 sequence reads: CASSSERSSLNEKLFF. The CDR3 bases are TGCGCCAGCAGCTCCGAGCGCTCGAGCCTCAATGAAAAACTGTTTTTT.